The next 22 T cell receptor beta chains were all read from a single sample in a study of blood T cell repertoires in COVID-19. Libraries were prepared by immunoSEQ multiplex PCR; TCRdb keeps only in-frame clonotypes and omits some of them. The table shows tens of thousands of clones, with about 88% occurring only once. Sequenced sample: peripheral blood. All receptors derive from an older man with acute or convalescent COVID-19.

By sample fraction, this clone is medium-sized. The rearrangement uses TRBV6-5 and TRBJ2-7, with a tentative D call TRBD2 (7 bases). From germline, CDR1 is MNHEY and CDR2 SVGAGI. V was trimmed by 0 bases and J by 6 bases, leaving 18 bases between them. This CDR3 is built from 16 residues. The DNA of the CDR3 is TGTGCCAGCAGTTACTCGGGATTCAGGGGCGGGGGCGAGCAGTACTTC. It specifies CASSYSGFRGGGEQYF.

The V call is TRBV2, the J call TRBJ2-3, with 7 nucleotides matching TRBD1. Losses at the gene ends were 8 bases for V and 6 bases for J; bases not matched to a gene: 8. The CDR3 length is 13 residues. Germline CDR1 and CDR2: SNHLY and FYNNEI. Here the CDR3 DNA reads TGTGCCAGCGGTCGACAACAGGGGGATACGCAGTATTTT. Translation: CASGRQQGDTQYF.

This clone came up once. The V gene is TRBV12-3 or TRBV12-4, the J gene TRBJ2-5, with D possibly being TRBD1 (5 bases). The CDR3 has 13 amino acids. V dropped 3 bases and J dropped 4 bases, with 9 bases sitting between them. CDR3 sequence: CASSFSQGETQYF. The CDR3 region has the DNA TGTGCCAGCAGTTTTTCCCAGGGAGAGACCCAGTACTTC.

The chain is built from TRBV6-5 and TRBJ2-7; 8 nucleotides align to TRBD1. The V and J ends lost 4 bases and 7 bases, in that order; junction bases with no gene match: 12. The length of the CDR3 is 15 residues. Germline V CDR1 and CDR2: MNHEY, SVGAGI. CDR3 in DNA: TGTGCCAGCAGTTCGAGGACAGGGAGGTTAGCTGAGCAGTACTTC. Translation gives CASSSRTGRLAEQYF.

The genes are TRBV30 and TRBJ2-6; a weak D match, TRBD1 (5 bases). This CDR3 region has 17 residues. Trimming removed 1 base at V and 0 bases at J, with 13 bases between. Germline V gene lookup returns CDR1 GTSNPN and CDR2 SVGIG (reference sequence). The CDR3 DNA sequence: TGTGCCTGGAGTGATCCATGGGGCAGCTCTGGGGCCAACGTCCTGACTTTC. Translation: CAWSDPWGSSGANVLTF.

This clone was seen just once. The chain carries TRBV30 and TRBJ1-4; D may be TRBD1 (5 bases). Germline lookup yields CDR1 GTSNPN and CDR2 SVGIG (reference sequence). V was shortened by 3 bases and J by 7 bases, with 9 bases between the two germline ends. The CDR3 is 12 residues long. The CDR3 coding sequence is TGTGCCTGGAGCAGAACAGGTGAAAAACTGTTTTTT. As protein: CAWSRTGEKLFF.

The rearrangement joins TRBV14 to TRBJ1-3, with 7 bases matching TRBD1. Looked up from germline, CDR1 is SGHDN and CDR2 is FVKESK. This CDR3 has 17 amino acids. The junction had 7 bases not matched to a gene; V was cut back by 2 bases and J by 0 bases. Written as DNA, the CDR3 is TGTGCCAGCAGCCAAAGGGGCAGGGGGGTCTCTGGAAACACCATATATTTT. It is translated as CASSQRGRGVSGNTIYF.

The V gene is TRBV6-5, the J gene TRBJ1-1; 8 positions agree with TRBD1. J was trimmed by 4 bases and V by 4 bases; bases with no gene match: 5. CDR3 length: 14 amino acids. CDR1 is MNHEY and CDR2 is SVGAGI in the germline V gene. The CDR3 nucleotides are TGTGCCAGCAGTTCGACAGGGGCGGCCACTGAAGCTTTCTTT. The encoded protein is CASSSTGAATEAFF.

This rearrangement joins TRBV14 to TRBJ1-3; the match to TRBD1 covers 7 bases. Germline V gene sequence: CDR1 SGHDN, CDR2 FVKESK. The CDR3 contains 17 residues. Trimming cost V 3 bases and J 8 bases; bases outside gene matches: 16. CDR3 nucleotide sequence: TGTGCCAGCAGCCACGAAAAATCCGGGATCCAGGGGGACACCATATATTTT. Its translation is CASSHEKSGIQGDTIYF.

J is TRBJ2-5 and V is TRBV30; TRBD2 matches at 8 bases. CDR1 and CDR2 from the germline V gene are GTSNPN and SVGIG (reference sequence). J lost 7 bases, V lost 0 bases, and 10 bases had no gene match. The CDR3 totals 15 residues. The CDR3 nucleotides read TGTGCCTGGAGTGTGGAACTAGCGGTAGCTGGGACCCAGTACTTC. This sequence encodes CAWSVELAVAGTQYF.

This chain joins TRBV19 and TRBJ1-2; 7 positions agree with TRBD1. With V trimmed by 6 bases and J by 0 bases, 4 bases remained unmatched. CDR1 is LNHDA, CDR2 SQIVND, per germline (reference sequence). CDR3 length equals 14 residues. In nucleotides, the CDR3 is TGTGCCAGTAGACCGGGACAGTCTAACTATGGCTACACCTTC. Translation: CASRPGQSNYGYTF.

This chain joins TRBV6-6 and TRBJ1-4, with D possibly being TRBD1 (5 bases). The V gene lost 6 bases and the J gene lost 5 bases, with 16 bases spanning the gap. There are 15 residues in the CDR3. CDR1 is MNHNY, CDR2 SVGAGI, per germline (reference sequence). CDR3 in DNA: TGTGCCAGCAGACGCGATACGTCAGGGAATGAAAAACTGTTTTTT. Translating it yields CASRRDTSGNEKLFF.

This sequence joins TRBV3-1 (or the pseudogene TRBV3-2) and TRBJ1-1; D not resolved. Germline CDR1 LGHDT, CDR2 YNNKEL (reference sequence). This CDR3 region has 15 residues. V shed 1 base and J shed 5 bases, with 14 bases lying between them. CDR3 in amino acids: CASSQVRIGRTEAFF. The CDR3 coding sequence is TGTGCCAGCAGCCAAGTCCGAATTGGTCGGACTGAAGCTTTCTTT.

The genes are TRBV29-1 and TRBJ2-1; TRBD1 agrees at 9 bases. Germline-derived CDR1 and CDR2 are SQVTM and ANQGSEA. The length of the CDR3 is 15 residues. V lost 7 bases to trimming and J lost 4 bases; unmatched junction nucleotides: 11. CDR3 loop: CSALSTGTGYNEQFF. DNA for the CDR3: TGCAGCGCTCTTTCCACCGGGACAGGGTACAATGAGCAGTTCTTC.

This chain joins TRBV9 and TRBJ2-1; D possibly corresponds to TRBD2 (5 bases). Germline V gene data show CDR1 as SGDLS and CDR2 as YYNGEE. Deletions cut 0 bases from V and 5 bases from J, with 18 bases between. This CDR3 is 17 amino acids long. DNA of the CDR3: TGTGCCAGCAGCGTAGTTGGCCCGGGAACCTGGGACAATGAGCAGTTCTTC. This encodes CASSVVGPGTWDNEQFF. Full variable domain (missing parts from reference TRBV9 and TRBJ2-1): DSGVTQTPKHLITATGQRVTLRCSPRSGDLSVYWYQQSLDQGLQFLIQYYNGEERAKGNILERFSAQQFPDLHSELNLSSLELGDSALYFCASSVVGPGTWDNEQFFGPGTRLTVL.

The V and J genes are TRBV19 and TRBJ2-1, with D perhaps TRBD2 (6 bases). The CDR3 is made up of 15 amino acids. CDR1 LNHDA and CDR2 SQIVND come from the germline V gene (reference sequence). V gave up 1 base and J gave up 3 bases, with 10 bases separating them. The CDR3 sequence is CASSIADSGYNEQFF. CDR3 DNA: TGTGCCAGTAGTATAGCTGATAGCGGCTACAATGAGCAGTTCTTC.

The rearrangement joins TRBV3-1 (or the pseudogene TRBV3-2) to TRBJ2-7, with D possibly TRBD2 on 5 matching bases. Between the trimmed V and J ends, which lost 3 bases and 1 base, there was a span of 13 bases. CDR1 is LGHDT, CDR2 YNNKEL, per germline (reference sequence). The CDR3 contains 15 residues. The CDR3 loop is CASSHRDFGSYEQYF. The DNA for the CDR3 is TGTGCCAGCAGCCACCGGGATTTTGGGTCCTACGAGCAGTACTTC.

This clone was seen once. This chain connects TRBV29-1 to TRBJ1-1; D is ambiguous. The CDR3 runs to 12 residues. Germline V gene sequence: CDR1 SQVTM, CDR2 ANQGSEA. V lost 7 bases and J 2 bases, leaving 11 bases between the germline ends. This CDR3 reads CSASRLNTEAFF. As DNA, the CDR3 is TGCAGCGCTTCAAGACTAAACACTGAAGCTTTCTTT.

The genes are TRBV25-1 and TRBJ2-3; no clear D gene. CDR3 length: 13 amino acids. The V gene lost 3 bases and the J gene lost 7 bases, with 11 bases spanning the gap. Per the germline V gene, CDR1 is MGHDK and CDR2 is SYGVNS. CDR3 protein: CASSEPNFNTQYF. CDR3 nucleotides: TGTGCCAGCAGTGAGCCCAACTTCAATACGCAGTATTTT.

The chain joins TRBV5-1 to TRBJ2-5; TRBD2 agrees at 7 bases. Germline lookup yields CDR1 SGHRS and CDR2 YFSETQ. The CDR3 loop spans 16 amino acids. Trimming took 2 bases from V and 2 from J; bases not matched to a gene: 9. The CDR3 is CASSFGRRGPQETQYF. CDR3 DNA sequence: TGCGCCAGCAGCTTCGGGAGGAGGGGCCCGCAAGAGACCCAGTACTTC.

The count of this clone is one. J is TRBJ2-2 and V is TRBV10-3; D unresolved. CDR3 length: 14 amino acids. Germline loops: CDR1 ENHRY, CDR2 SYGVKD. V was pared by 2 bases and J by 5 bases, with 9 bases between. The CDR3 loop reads CAISEVLGTGELFF. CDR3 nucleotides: TGTGCCATCAGTGAGGTCCTCGGGACCGGGGAGCTGTTTTTT.

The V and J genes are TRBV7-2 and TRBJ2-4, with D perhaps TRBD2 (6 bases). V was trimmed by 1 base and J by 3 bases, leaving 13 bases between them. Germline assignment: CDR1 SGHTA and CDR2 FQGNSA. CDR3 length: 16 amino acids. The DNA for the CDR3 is TGTGCCAGCAGCTTAGTTTCCGGGAGAGGCAAAAACATTCAGTACTTC. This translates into CASSLVSGRGKNIQYF.